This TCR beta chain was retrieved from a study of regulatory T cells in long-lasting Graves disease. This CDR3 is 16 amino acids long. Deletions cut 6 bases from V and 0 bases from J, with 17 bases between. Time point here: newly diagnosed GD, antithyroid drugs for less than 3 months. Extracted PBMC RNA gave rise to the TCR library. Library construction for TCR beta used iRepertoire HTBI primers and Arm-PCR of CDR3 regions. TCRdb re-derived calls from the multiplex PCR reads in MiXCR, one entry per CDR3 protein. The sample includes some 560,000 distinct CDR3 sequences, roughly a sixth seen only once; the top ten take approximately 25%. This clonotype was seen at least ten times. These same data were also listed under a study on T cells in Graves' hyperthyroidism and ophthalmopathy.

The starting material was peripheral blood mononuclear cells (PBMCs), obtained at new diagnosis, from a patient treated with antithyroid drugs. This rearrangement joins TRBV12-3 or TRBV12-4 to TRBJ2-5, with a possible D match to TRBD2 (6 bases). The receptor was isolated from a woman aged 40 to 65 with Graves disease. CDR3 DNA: TGTGCCAGCAGCCCGGGGGACCAAGGGGACCAAGAGACCCAGTACTTC. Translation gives CASSPGDQGDQETQYF.